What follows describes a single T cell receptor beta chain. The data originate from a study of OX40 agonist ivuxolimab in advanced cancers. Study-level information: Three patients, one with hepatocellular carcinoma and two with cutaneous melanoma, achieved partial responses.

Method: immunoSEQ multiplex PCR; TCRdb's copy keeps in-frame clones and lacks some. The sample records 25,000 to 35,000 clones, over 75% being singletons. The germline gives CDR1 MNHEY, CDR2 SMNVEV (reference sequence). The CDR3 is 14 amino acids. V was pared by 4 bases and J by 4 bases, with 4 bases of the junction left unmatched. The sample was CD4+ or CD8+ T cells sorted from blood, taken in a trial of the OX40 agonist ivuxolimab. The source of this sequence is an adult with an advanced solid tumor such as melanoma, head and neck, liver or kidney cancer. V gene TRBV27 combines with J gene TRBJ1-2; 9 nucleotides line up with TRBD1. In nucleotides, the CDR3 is TGTGCCAGCAGTTCCGGGACAGGGTCCTATGGCTACACCTTC. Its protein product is CASSSGTGSYGYTF.